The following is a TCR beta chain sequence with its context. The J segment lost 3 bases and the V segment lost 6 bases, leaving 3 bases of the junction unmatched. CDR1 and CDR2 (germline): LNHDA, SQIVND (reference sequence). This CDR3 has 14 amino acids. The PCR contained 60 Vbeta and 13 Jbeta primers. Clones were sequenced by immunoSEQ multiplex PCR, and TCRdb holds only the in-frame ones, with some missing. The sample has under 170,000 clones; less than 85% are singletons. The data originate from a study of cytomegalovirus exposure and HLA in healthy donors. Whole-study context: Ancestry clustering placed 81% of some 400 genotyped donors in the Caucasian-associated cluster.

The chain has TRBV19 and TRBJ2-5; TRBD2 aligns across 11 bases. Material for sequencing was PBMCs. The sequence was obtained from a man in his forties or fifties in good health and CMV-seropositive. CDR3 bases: TGTGCCAGTAGCCTACTAGCGGGAGAAGAGACCCAGTACTTC. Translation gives CASSLLAGEETQYF.